The rows below give T cell receptor beta chains drawn from one sample of a study of blood T cell repertoires in COVID-19. The method was immunoSEQ multiplex PCR; TCRdb's version includes in-frame clones alone and lacks a portion of them. This table has around 150,000 clones, roughly nine tenths appearing once. The specimen was peripheral blood. The receptors stem from a human donor with COVID-19, enrolled during active disease. The donor label of this sample is uncertain. The CDR3 runs from the conserved cysteine through the conserved F or W. A D gene is named only where the DNA matches it firmly. A row's size may be missing; if present it is once, few, many or a size class.

v_call	j_call	d_call	clone_size	cdr3_aa	cdr3_nt
TRBV3-1/TRBV3-2	TRBJ1-4	TRBD1	.	CASSQDKGAREKLFF	TGTGCCAGCAGCCAAGACAAGGGGGCGCGTGAAAAACTGTTTTTT
TRBV7-2	TRBJ2-7	TRBD2	.	CASRRTSGGIGEQYF	TGTGCCAGCAGGCGAACTAGCGGGGGTATAGGCGAGCAGTACTTC
TRBV6-5	TRBJ1-6	.	few	CASSDTGVAATPLHF	TGTGCCAGCAGCGACACCGGGGTGGCAGCGACACCCCTCCACTTT
TRBV29-1	TRBJ2-1	TRBD2	.	CSVEKGSGVYEQFF	TGCAGCGTAGAAAAGGGGAGCGGGGTATATGAGCAGTTCTTC
TRBV6-6	TRBJ1-3	.	.	CASSYSQDISGNTIYF	TGTGCCAGCAGTTACTCCCAGGACATCTCTGGAAACACCATATATTTT
TRBV5-1	TRBJ1-2	.	.	CASSLGPGDYGYTF	TGCGCCAGCAGCTTGGGGCCGGGGGACTATGGCTACACCTTC
TRBV2	TRBJ2-6	TRBD1	.	CASRLPGQRLSGANVLTF	TGTGCCAGCAGGCTGCCGGGACAGAGACTCTCTGGGGCCAACGTCCTGACTTTC
TRBV18	TRBJ2-1	.	.	CASSQTIAAEQFF	TGTGCCAGCTCACAAACCATAGCGGCGGAGCAGTTCTTC
TRBV3-1/TRBV3-2	TRBJ2-1	.	.	CASSKTFPNPEQFF	TGTGCCAGCAGCAAAACTTTCCCGAACCCTGAGCAGTTCTTC
TRBV24-1	TRBJ2-3	TRBD1	.	CATSDRTGGADTQYF	TGTGCCACCAGTGATCGGACAGGGGGCGCAGATACGCAGTATTTT
TRBV7-3	TRBJ1-6	.	once	CARGGELSNSPLHF	TGTGCCAGGGGCGGGGAGCTAAGTAATTCACCCCTCCACTTT
TRBV11-3	TRBJ2-2	.	.	CASSSQGDGELFF	TGTGCCAGCAGCTCTCAGGGTGACGGGGAGCTGTTTTTT
TRBV19	TRBJ2-5	TRBD1	.	CASTPGGQGMETQYF	TGTGCCAGTACCCCCGGGGGACAGGGAATGGAGACCCAGTACTTC
TRBV6-6	TRBJ1-1	.	few	CASSYSLSTEAFF	TGTGCCAGCAGTTACTCCCTTAGTACTGAAGCTTTCTTT
TRBV6-5	TRBJ2-2	TRBD1	.	CASGGQGATGELFF	TGTGCCAGCGGGGGACAGGGGGCCACCGGGGAGCTGTTTTTT
TRBV3-1/TRBV3-2	TRBJ1-6	.	.	CASSEDFQRNSPLHF	TGTGCCAGCAGTGAGGATTTCCAGCGGAATTCACCCCTCCACTTT
TRBV11-2	TRBJ2-7	TRBD1	.	CASSFVQDRGFEQYF	TGTGCCAGCAGCTTTGTTCAGGACAGGGGGTTCGAGCAGTACTTC
TRBV5-6	TRBJ1-5	TRBD1	.	CASSLRTGDNQPQHF	TGTGCCAGCAGCCTCCGGACAGGGGACAATCAGCCCCAGCATTTT